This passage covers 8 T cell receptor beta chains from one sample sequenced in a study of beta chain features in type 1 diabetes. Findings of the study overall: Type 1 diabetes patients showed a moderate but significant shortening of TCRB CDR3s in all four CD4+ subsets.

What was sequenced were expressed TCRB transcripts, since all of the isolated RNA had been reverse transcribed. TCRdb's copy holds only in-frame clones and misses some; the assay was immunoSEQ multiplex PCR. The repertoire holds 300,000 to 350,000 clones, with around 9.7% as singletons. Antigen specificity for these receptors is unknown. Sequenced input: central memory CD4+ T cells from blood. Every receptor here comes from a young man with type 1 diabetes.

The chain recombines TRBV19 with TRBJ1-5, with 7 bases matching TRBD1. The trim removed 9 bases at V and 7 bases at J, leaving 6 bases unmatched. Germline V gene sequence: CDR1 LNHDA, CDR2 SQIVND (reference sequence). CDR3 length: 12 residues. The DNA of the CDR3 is TGTGCCAGGGACAGGCCTCGCCAGCCCCAGCATTTT. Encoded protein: CARDRPRQPQHF.

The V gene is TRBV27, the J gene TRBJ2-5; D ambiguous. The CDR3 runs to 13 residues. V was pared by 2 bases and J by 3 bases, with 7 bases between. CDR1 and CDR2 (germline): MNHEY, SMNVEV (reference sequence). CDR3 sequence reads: CASSLRREETQYF. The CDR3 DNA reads TGTGCCAGCAGTTTAAGGCGTGAAGAGACCCAGTACTTC.

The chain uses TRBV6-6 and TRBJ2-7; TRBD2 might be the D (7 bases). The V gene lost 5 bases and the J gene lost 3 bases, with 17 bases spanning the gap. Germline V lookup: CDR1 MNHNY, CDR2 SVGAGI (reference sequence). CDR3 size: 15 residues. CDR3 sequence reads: CASSRGTGGGYEQYF. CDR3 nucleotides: TGTGCCAGCAGTCGGGGTACGGGGGGCGGCTACGAGCAGTACTTC.

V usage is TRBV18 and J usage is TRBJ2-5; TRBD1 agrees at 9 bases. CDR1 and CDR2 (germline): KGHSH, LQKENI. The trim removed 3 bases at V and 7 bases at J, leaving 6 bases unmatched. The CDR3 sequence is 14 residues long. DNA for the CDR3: TGTGCCAGCTCACCCCGGGACAGGGATGGGACCCAGTACTTC. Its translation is CASSPRDRDGTQYF.

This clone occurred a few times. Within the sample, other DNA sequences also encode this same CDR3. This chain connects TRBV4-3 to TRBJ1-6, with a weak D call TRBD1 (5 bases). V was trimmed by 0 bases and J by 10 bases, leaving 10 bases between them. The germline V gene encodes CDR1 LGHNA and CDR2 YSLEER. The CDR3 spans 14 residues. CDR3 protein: CASSQDGGGSPLHF. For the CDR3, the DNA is TGCGCCAGCAGCCAAGATGGCGGGGGATCACCCCTCCACTTT.

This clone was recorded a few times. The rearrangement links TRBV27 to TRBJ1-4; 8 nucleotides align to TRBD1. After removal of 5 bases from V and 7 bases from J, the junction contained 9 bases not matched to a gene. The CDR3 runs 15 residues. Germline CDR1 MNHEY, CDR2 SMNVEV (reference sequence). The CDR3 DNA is TGTGCCAGCAGTCTAAACCGGGACAGGAGTGAAAAACTGTTTTTT. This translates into CASSLNRDRSEKLFF.

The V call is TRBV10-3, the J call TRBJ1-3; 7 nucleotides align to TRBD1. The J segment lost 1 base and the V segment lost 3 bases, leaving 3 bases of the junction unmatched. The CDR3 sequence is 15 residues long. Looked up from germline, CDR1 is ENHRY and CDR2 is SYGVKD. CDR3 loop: CAISDGTASGNTIYF. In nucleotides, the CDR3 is TGTGCCATCAGTGACGGGACAGCGTCTGGAAACACCATATATTTT.

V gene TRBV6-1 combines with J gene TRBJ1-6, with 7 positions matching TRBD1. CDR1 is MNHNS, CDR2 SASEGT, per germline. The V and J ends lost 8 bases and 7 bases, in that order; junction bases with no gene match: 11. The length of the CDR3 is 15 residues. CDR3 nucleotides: TGTGCCAGCTCCTTAGGGGGACAGTGGAATTCACCCCTCCACTTT. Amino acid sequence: CASSLGGQWNSPLHF.